This T cell receptor beta chain derives from a study of blood T cell repertoires in COVID-19. Overall study: Samples came from the United States, Italy and Spain, spanning acute and convalescent COVID-19. Nucleic acid was either cDNA or gDNA, and it came from T cells, B-cell-depleted T cells, or PBMCs.

Germline CDR1 and CDR2: LNHDA and SQIVND (reference sequence). V gave up 6 bases and J gave up 4 bases; unmatched junction bases: 5. The CDR3 has 14 amino acids. Per the original methods: Estimation of nucleated cell counts relied on the amplification of reference gene primers. Repertoires were generated with immunoSEQ multiplex PCR, while TCRdb's copy carries only in-frame clones and drops some. V and J calls and clone size are those listed in that table; D and trimming were worked out from the DNA. The sample has roughly 250,000 clones; approximately 83% are singletons. The sample was peripheral blood. The origin of this receptor is a human donor in a cohort sampled during active COVID-19. The gene calls are TRBV19 and TRBJ2-1; 8 bases agree with TRBD2. For the CDR3, the DNA is TGTGCCAGTAGGAGGGAGCGGGGGTACAATGAGCAGTTCTTC. The encoded protein is CASRRERGYNEQFF. Variable domain in full (rest from reference TRBV19 and TRBJ2-1): DGGITQSPKYLFRKEGQNVTLSCEQNLNHDAMYWYRQDPGQGLRLIYYSQIVNDFQKGDIAEGYSVSREKKESFPLTVTSAQKNPTAFYLCASRRERGYNEQFFGPGTRLTVL.